The 14 T cell receptor beta chains in this list originate from one sample, sequenced in a study of early T cells in non-severe SARS-CoV-2 infection. MiXCR was run by TCRdb on the 5' RACE reads, yielding one entry per CDR3 protein. The data show tens of thousands of distinct CDR3 sequences, roughly an eighth seen once. Input material: whole blood. Every receptor here comes from an adult who was a healthcare worker with PCR-confirmed SARS-CoV-2 infection or an uninfected control (not recorded which).

This clonotype appeared a few times. The chain carries TRBV6-1 and TRBJ2-7; D is possibly TRBD1 or TRBD2 (5 bases each). V lost 9 bases, J lost 3 bases, and 9 bases lay in between. Looked up from germline, CDR1 is MNHNS and CDR2 is SASEGT. There are 11 residues in the CDR3. CDR3 loop: CASWGSYEQYF. CDR3 bases: TGTGCCAGTTGGGGGAGCTACGAGCAGTACTTC.

This chain uses TRBV29-1 with TRBJ2-5; TRBD2 aligns across 7 bases. The CDR3 sequence is 14 residues long. CDR1 SQVTM and CDR2 ANQGSEA come from the germline V gene. Unmatched junction bases numbered 6, after V lost 4 bases and J lost 1 base. CDR3 amino acids: CSVAPSGSQETQYF. CDR3 in DNA: TGCAGCGTTGCCCCTAGCGGCTCCCAAGAGACCCAGTACTTC.

A note on this clonotype: A read error may be the cause here, since a much bigger clone is one base away. The chain combines TRBV10-1 with TRBJ2-3; 8 nucleotides agree with TRBD2. Germline V lookup: CDR1 WNHNN, CDR2 SYGVQD (reference sequence). This CDR3 contains 19 residues. The V gene end was trimmed by 6 bases and the J gene end by 4 bases; junction bases not matched to a gene: 21. The CDR3 loop reads CASSDPPGLVGGQADTQYF. The CDR3 nucleotides read TGCGCCAGCAGCGATCCTCCGGGACTAGTGGGGGGGCAAGCAGATACGCAGTATTTT.

V gene TRBV6-1 combines with J gene TRBJ2-7; no clear D gene. V shed 3 bases and J shed 0 bases, with 9 bases lying between them. The CDR3 has 14 residues. Per the germline V gene, CDR1 is MNHNS and CDR2 is SASEGT. The CDR3: CASSEYGFSYEQYF. The CDR3, as DNA: TGTGCCAGCAGTGAGTACGGTTTCTCCTACGAGCAGTACTTC.

This sequence joins TRBV6-2 or TRBV6-3 and TRBJ2-1; TRBD2 aligns across 9 bases. The germline V gene encodes CDR1 MNHEY and CDR2 SVGEGT. After removal of 2 bases from V and 3 bases from J, the junction contained 8 bases not matched to a gene. There are 17 residues in the CDR3. CDR3 protein: CASSYELLAGYYNEQFF. The CDR3 DNA reads TGTGCCAGCAGTTACGAGCTCCTAGCGGGGTACTACAATGAGCAGTTCTTC.

In this sample, this clonotype turned up a few times. The chain recombines TRBV19 with TRBJ2-7, with 10 nucleotides matching TRBD1. V was clipped by 6 bases and J by 0 bases; unmatched bases: 5. CDR3 length: 15 residues. Germline CDR1 LNHDA, CDR2 SQIVND (reference sequence). Written as DNA, the CDR3 is TGTGCCAGTAGCCAGGGACAGGGGAGCTCCTACGAGCAGTACTTC. Translation: CASSQGQGSSYEQYF. Complete variable domain (other parts from reference TRBV19 and TRBJ2-7): DGGITQSPKYLFRKEGQNVTLSCEQNLNHDAMYWYRQDPGQGLRLIYYSQIVNDFQKGDIAEGYSVSREKKESFPLTVTSAQKNPTAFYLCASSQGQGSSYEQYFGPGTRLTVT.

This clonotype was counted a few times. The V and J genes are TRBV30 and TRBJ1-6; TRBD1 aligns across 9 bases. Per the germline V gene, CDR1 is GTSNPN and CDR2 is SVGIG (reference sequence). The trim removed 1 base at V and 9 bases at J, leaving 4 bases unmatched. The CDR3 covers 14 residues. The CDR3 DNA follows: TGTGCCTGGAGTGAGGGACAGGGAGGTTCACCCCTCCACTTT. Translated: CAWSEGQGGSPLHF.

This clonotype turned up a few times. The chain employs TRBV14 and TRBJ2-2; D unclear. Germline loops: CDR1 SGHDN, CDR2 FVKESK. V was trimmed by 0 bases and J by 2 bases, leaving 7 bases between them. This CDR3 spans 15 amino acids. The CDR3 sequence is CASSQDYLNTGELFF. CDR3 in DNA: TGTGCCAGCAGCCAAGATTACCTAAACACCGGGGAGCTGTTTTTT. Full variable domain (missing parts from reference TRBV14 and TRBJ2-2): EAGVTQFPSHSVIEKGQTVTLRCDPISGHDNLYWYRRVMGKEIKFLLHFVKESKQDESGMPNNRFLAERTGGTYSTLKVQPAELEDSGVYFCASSQDYLNTGELFFGEGSRLTVL.

The chain recombines TRBV20-1 with TRBJ1-2, with 12 bases lining up with TRBD1. This CDR3 comprises 17 residues. After removal of 0 bases from V and 0 bases from J, the junction contained 5 bases not matched to a gene. CDR1 DFQATT and CDR2 SNEGSKA come from the germline V gene (reference sequence). The CDR3 DNA follows: TGCAGTGCTAGAGATGGGGGACAGGGGGCCTCTAACTATGGCTACACCTTC. Amino acids: CSARDGGQGASNYGYTF.

The table lists this clonotype with many counts. The chain combines TRBV10-3 with TRBJ2-7; 10 nucleotides line up with TRBD2. Trimming removed 10 bases from V and 4 bases from J; junction bases left unmatched: 13. The CDR3 is 15 amino acids. CDR1 ENHRY and CDR2 SYGVKD come from the germline V gene. CDR3 amino acids: CATGGGAGGSYEQYF. The CDR3, as DNA: TGTGCCACCGGCGGGGGAGCGGGGGGGTCGTACGAGCAGTACTTC.

Only a few counts were recorded for this clonotype. This chain uses TRBV5-4 with TRBJ2-1, with 11 bases identical to TRBD2. The CDR3 has 16 amino acids. Trimming at V came to 4 bases and at J to 9 bases, leaving 12 bases not matched to a gene. CDR1 is SGHNT and CDR2 is YYREEE in the germline V gene (reference sequence). The CDR3 nucleotides are TGTGCCAGCAGCCCTAACATAGCGGGGGGGCAGACTGAGCAGTTCTTC. Protein: CASSPNIAGGQTEQFF.

This clonotype turned up a few times. The chain has TRBV29-1 and TRBJ2-7, with D perhaps matching TRBD1 (5 bases). The germline gives CDR1 SQVTM, CDR2 ANQGSEA. This CDR3 region has 12 residues. With 4 bases removed from V and 5 bases from J, the gap between germline ends came to 12 bases. The CDR3 DNA follows: TGCAGCGTTGTATGGCAGGGTGACGAGCAGTACTTC. This translates into CSVVWQGDEQYF.

This clonotype was observed a handful of times. The gene calls are TRBV29-1 and TRBJ1-1; D is perhaps TRBD1 (6 bases). Germline CDR1 and CDR2: SQVTM and ANQGSEA. The CDR3 loop spans 13 amino acids. V lost 6 bases and J lost 1, with 12 bases in between. The CDR3 sequence: CSVRPTGNTEAFF. The CDR3 DNA reads TGCAGCGTCCGGCCGACAGGGAACACTGAAGCTTTCTTT.

This clonotype was seen repeatedly, ten times or more. The chain combines TRBV5-8 with TRBJ2-1; 7 nucleotides line up with TRBD1. Germline CDR1 and CDR2: SGHTS and YDEGEE. The CDR3 has 15 residues. The trim removed 0 bases at V and 10 bases at J, leaving 10 bases unmatched. The chain's CDR3 is CASSLGATGYHEQFF. The DNA for the CDR3 is TGTGCCAGCAGCTTGGGGGCGACAGGGTATCACGAGCAGTTCTTC.